This T cell receptor beta chain was captured by sequencing in a study of T cell responses to AZD1222 COVID-19 vaccine. Study background: Pooling was applied to second doses at about 4 or about 12 weeks.

CDR1 and CDR2 (germline): MDHEN, SYDVKM. Trimming cost V 6 bases and J 0 bases, with 21 bases left between them. CDR3 length equals 18 residues. Clones were read by immunoSEQ multiplex PCR, and TCRdb kept only the in-frame ones, dropping some. This repertoire shows tens of thousands of clones, 70% to 90% found once; its top ten account for roughly 17%. Study observations and caveats: A reported finding is that nearly half of spike-specific TCRs target unmutated variant regions. Clonal diversity may have been underestimated in mostly white British donors. Researchers took repertoire samples only after the peak T cell response had come.

Turning to this clone: Its target is unknown.

V is TRBV28 and J is TRBJ1-5, with D perhaps TRBD1 (5 bases). The origin of this receptor is an adult in good health. Sequenced material: peripheral blood, taken on day 0 of AZD1222 vaccination. Here the CDR3 DNA reads TGTGCCAGCAGCAAAGGCCTAGACAGTACTCATAGCAATCAGCCCCAGCATTTT. Translating it yields CASSKGLDSTHSNQPQHF. Full variable domain (outside the CDR3, taken from reference TRBV28 and TRBJ1-5): DVKVTQSSRYLVKRTGEKVFLECVQDMDHENMFWYRQDPGLGLRLIYFSYDVKMKEKGDIPEGYSVSREKKERFSLILESASTNQTSMYLCASSKGLDSTHSNQPQHFGDGTRLSIL.